The 31 T cell receptor beta chains listed next were all sequenced from one sample in a study of CD8+CD57+ T cells in acquired aplastic anemia. Flow cytometry had shown expanded CD8+CD57+ cells in the patients chosen for sequencing. It was genomic DNA that served as the template for profiling TCR beta VDJ and CDR3. TCRdb passed the reads through MiXCR, listing each CDR3 protein once. The sample has 150,000 to 200,000 distinct CDR3 sequences, roughly 45% seen once; the top ten hold roughly 3.5%. Sequencing was performed on sorted CD4+, CD8+, or CD8+CD57+ T cells (not recorded which) from PBMCs. Source of these receptors: a human donor with aplastic anemia.

The J gene is TRBJ2-5, the V gene TRBV20-1, with 13 bases matching TRBD2. The CDR3 runs 15 residues. Germline V gene lookup returns CDR1 DFQATT and CDR2 SNEGSKA (reference sequence). V lost 3 bases and J lost 5; bases outside the gene matches: 6. The CDR3 loop is CSARSLAGGEETQYF. Written as DNA, the CDR3 is TGCAGTGCTAGGTCACTAGCGGGGGGGGAGGAGACCCAGTACTTC.

This clonotype was counted at least ten times. This chain uses TRBV19 with TRBJ2-5, with 7 bases that match TRBD2. This CDR3 has 14 residues. After removal of 3 bases from V and 4 bases from J, the junction contained 5 bases not matched to a gene. The germline gives CDR1 LNHDA, CDR2 SQIVND (reference sequence). The CDR3 coding sequence is TGTGCCAGTAGTATTGGGGGGGTAAGAGAGACCCAGTACTTC. It encodes CASSIGGVRETQYF.

J is TRBJ2-3 and V is TRBV9; 12 positions match TRBD2. The CDR3 length is 16 residues. The germline V gene encodes CDR1 SGDLS and CDR2 YYNGEE. V shed 1 base, J shed 2 bases, and the junction held 2 bases outside the gene matches. This chain's CDR3 is CASSVLAGGPTDTQYF. CDR3 sequence (DNA): TGTGCCAGCAGCGTACTAGCGGGAGGGCCCACAGATACGCAGTATTTT.

The gene calls are TRBV5-1 and TRBJ2-2; D is undetermined. Trimming removed 0 bases from V and 1 base from J, with 7 bases in between. Germline CDR1 reads SGHRS; CDR2 reads YFSETQ. The CDR3 has 15 amino acids. The CDR3: CASSLAVVNTGELFF. In DNA, the CDR3 is TGCGCCAGCAGCTTGGCCGTGGTGAACACCGGGGAGCTGTTTTTT.

The table lists this clonotype with a few counts. DNA of the CDR3: TGTGCCAGCTCACCACAGGGGACGGGAAACACCATATATTTT. As protein: CASSPQGTGNTIYF. The V gene is TRBV18, the J gene TRBJ1-3; D may be TRBD1 (5 bases). Germline V gives CDR1 KGHSH, CDR2 LQKENI. V lost 1 base and J 4 bases, leaving 8 bases between the germline ends. The CDR3 contains 14 residues.

The CDR3 sequence: CASSEAGGGPSTDTQYF. In DNA, the CDR3 is TGTGCCAGCAGTGAAGCGGGCGGGGGGCCTAGCACAGATACGCAGTATTTT. This chain joins TRBV2 and TRBJ2-3; the match to TRBD2 covers 8 bases. The CDR3 runs 17 residues. V was pared by 0 bases and J by 0 bases, with 5 bases of the junction left unmatched. The germline CDR1 and CDR2 sequences are SNHLY and FYNNEI. The whole variable domain, filled in from reference TRBV2 and TRBJ2-3, reads EPEVTQTPSHQVTQMGQEVILRCVPISNHLYFYWYRQILGQKVEFLVSFYNNEISEKSEIFDDQFSVERPDGSNFTLKIRSTKLEDSAMYFCASSEAGGGPSTDTQYFGPGTRLTVL.

The CDR3 is CASSESREDEQFF. Written as DNA, the CDR3 is TGTGCCAGCAGTGAGTCCAGGGAGGATGAGCAGTTCTTC. This chain uses TRBV25-1 with TRBJ2-1; D is perhaps TRBD2 (6 bases). V was cut by 3 bases and J by 8 bases, with 11 bases left in between. CDR1 is MGHDK and CDR2 is SYGVNS in the germline V gene. The CDR3 covers 13 residues.

A note on this clonotype: The germline gene is not matched at one end of the junction; a read error may be the cause. The chain uses TRBV7-7 and TRBJ1-2; no firm D call. Germline V gives CDR1 SSHAT, CDR2 FNYEAQ (reference sequence). There are 17 residues in the CDR3. CDR3 region: CASSLGVRTRCNYGYTF. CDR3 in DNA: TGTGCTAGCAGCTTAGGAGTCAGGACCAGGTGCAACTATGGCTACACCTTC.

A remark on this clonotype: A much larger clone sits a single nucleotide away, making a read error possible. The chain uses TRBV4-2 and TRBJ2-2; possibly TRBD2 for D (5 bases). Per germline, CDR1 LGHNA and CDR2 YNFKEQ. There are 16 residues in the CDR3. CDR3 amino acids: CASSQNSASNTGELLF. For the CDR3, the DNA is TGTGCCAGCAGCCAGAATAGCGCCTCGAACACCGGGGAGCTGCTTTTT.

Many counts were recorded for this clonotype. The rearrangement joins TRBV9 to TRBJ2-1; 9 nucleotides agree with TRBD2. The CDR3 spans 16 residues. The ends lost 1 base at V and 5 bases at J; junction bases unmatched: 7. Germline assignment: CDR1 SGDLS and CDR2 YYNGEE. In nucleotides, the CDR3 is TGTGCCAGCAGCGTACGCGGGAGGGGGGTGGACAATGAGCAGTTCTTC. This translates into CASSVRGRGVDNEQFF.

This clonotype came up many times. This chain uses TRBV6-1 with TRBJ1-5; the D gene is possibly TRBD1 (5 bases). The CDR3 sequence is 15 residues long. The germline V gene has CDR1 MNHNS and CDR2 SASEGT. V was pared by 7 bases and J by 0 bases, with 13 bases between. The CDR3 here is CASNLMTDSNQPQHF. In nucleotides, the CDR3 is TGTGCCAGCAATCTCATGACAGATAGCAATCAGCCCCAGCATTTT.

The chain recombines TRBV2 with TRBJ1-2; tentative D call: TRBD1 (6 bases). This CDR3 contains 12 residues. V gave up 8 bases and J gave up 8 bases, with 15 bases separating them. Germline V CDR1 and CDR2: SNHLY, FYNNEI. The CDR3 coding sequence is TGTGCCAGCTTGAGGGGGAGTAAGGGCTACACCTTC. Protein product: CASLRGSKGYTF.

Comment on this clonotype: A much larger clonotype is one base distant, so this may be a read error. Because it lacks the conserved phenylalanine or tryptophan at the end, this CDR3 is likely a read error. V usage is TRBV6-5 and J usage is TRBJ1-5, with D perhaps TRBD1 (5 bases). In germline, CDR1 is MNHEY, CDR2 SVGAGI. The CDR3 totals 14 residues. V was trimmed by 0 bases and J by 4 bases, leaving 7 bases between them. The CDR3 loop reads CASSYSAGNQPQHS. The CDR3 bases are TGTGCCAGCAGTTACTCGGCAGGGAATCAGCCCCAGCATTCT.

Note on this clonotype: Because the CDR3 is missing its conserved closing phenylalanine or tryptophan, this is likely a read error. This chain links TRBV7-3 with TRBJ1-2; D is uncertain. This CDR3 is built from 14 residues. Germline CDR1 is SGHTA and CDR2 is FQGTGA. V lost 5 bases, J lost 7 bases, and 17 bases lay in between. This CDR3 is CASSRTAIASGYTL. The CDR3 DNA follows: TGTGCCAGCAGCCGAACGGCAATAGCCAGTGGCTACACCCTC.

To note about this clonotype: A much larger clone lies one base from this, so it may be a read error. CDR3 in DNA: TGCGCCAGCAGCCACGGGGACAGGGGGTCCTACAATGGGCAGTTCTTC. Translation gives CASSHGDRGSYNGQFF. The chain couples TRBV5-1 to TRBJ2-1; 11 nucleotides agree with TRBD1. CDR3 length equals 16 residues. Germline V gives CDR1 SGHRS, CDR2 YFSETQ.

This clonotype was detected once. The rearrangement links TRBV2 to TRBJ1-2; 7 bases map to TRBD1. Germline V gene sequence: CDR1 SNHLY, CDR2 FYNNEI. J lost 7 bases, V lost 1 base, and 3 bases had no gene match. CDR3 length: 13 amino acids. The CDR3 region is CASSEGQGGGYTF. In nucleotides, the CDR3 is TGTGCCAGCAGTGAAGGACAGGGAGGTGGCTACACCTTC.

This clonotype was observed at least ten times. The gene calls are TRBV19 and TRBJ2-2, with TRBD2 matching over 7 bases. The V and J ends lost 6 bases and 0 bases, in that order; junction bases with no gene match: 13. Germline CDR1 is LNHDA and CDR2 is SQIVND (reference sequence). The CDR3 spans 18 residues. The CDR3 reads CASSQTLGGFANTGELFF. The CDR3 DNA reads as TGTGCCAGTAGCCAAACCCTGGGGGGGTTCGCGAACACCGGGGAGCTGTTTTTT.

The chain recombines TRBV7-9 with TRBJ2-1, with 7 bases aligning to TRBD1. The CDR3 length is 13 residues. V lost 5 bases to trimming and J lost 4 bases; unmatched junction nucleotides: 2. The germline gives CDR1 SEHNR, CDR2 FQNEAQ (reference sequence). The CDR3, as DNA: TGTGCCAGCAGCGTGGGACAGTACAATGAGCAGTTCTTC. Protein product: CASSVGQYNEQFF.

This clonotype was observed many times. The rearrangement joins TRBV10-3 to TRBJ2-3; D remains unclear. CDR1 and CDR2 from the germline V gene are ENHRY and SYGVKD. The V end lost 3 bases, the J end lost 6 bases, and 7 bases lay between the germline ends. This CDR3 spans 12 amino acids. The CDR3 protein is CAISELGDTQYF. Written as DNA, the CDR3 is TGTGCCATCAGTGAACTGGGCGATACGCAGTATTTT.

The V and J genes are TRBV15 and TRBJ1-1, with D maybe TRBD1 (6 bases). CDR3 length: 16 amino acids. The V gene lost 3 bases and the J gene lost 4 bases, with 18 bases spanning the gap. Germline-derived CDR1 and CDR2 are LNHNV and YYDKDF (reference sequence). The CDR3 nucleotides are TGTGCCACCAGCAGCTTGGGGGGGGCGCGGAGCACTGAAGCTTTCTTT. Residues: CATSSLGGARSTEAFF.

This clonotype appeared once. This chain's CDR3 is CASSFGPFNEQFF. The CDR3, as DNA: TGTGCCAGTAGTTTCGGGCCGTTCAATGAGCAGTTCTTC. The chain couples TRBV19 to TRBJ2-1; no reliable D call. CDR1 and CDR2 from the germline V gene are LNHDA and SQIVND (reference sequence). The CDR3 sequence is 13 residues long. V lost 5 bases to trimming and J lost 6 bases, with 11 bases between them.

This clonotype was seen ten or more times. J is TRBJ1-1 and V is TRBV5-1, with D uncertain. Germline CDR1 reads SGHRS; CDR2 reads YFSETQ. The V gene lost 3 bases and the J gene lost 7 bases, with 13 bases spanning the gap. CDR3 length equals 13 residues. The CDR3 protein is CASSWPETGEAFF. In DNA form, the CDR3 reads TGCGCCAGCAGCTGGCCCGAGACGGGTGAAGCTTTCTTT.

The V gene is TRBV9, the J gene TRBJ1-5; tentative D call: TRBD1 (5 bases). Germline values: CDR1 SGDLS, CDR2 YYNGEE. Trimming took off 3 bases at V and 5 bases at J, with 12 bases between the two ends. The CDR3 runs 14 residues. For the CDR3, the DNA is TGTGCCAGCAGCGCGAACCGGGGGGATCAGCCCCAGCATTTT. Translated, it gives CASSANRGDQPQHF.

The table lists this clonotype with a few counts. Just one base apart from a much larger clone, this may be a read error. The chain joins TRBV4-3 to TRBJ2-5; TRBD2 aligns across 9 bases. Per germline, CDR1 LGHNA and CDR2 YSLEER. The CDR3 spans 16 residues. The CDR3 nucleotides read TGCGCCAGCAGCCAAGGGTGGCTAGCGGGGCAAGGGACCCAGTACTTC. As protein: CASSQGWLAGQGTQYF.

Points on this clonotype: In this CDR3 the conserved last residue, phenylalanine or tryptophan, is missing, so a read error is likely. The chain uses TRBV5-1 and TRBJ1-5; weak D call: TRBD1 (5 bases). Trimming left V 3 bases short and J 0 bases short, with 13 bases between. CDR3 length: 16 amino acids. CDR1 SGHRS and CDR2 YFSETQ come from the germline V gene. CDR3 nucleotides: TGCGCCAGCAGCTCGGCGGGGGGATATAGCAATCAGCCCCAGCATCTT. This codes for CASSSAGGYSNQPQHL.

This clonotype was counted at least ten times. The V and J genes are TRBV29-1 and TRBJ2-3; 10 bases align to TRBD1. The V segment lost 2 bases and the J segment 2 bases; nucleotides outside the gene matches: 4. The CDR3 sequence is 15 residues long. Per germline, CDR1 SQVTM and CDR2 ANQGSEA. DNA of the CDR3: TGCAGCGTTGAACTCGGGACAGGGGACACAGATACGCAGTATTTT. The encoded protein is CSVELGTGDTDTQYF.

About this clonotype: The junction differs from germline at one of its ends, possibly a read error. This chain connects TRBV10-3 to TRBJ1-1, with TRBD1 identical over 7 bases. The germline gives CDR1 ENHRY, CDR2 SYGVKD. The length of the CDR3 is 14 residues. The CDR3 nucleotides read TGTGCCATCAGGCTCGGGACAGCGAACACTGAAGCTTTCTTC. Translation gives CAIRLGTANTEAFF.

This clonotype was seen ten or more times. The gene calls are TRBV2 and TRBJ2-1, with unresolved D. This CDR3 has 16 amino acids. V was cut by 6 bases and J by 0 bases, with 15 bases left in between. CDR1 is SNHLY, CDR2 FYNNEI, per germline. The chain's CDR3 is CASRGPGLYSYNEQFF. DNA for the CDR3: TGTGCCAGCAGGGGCCCCGGGCTTTACTCCTACAATGAGCAGTTCTTC. Variable domain in full (rest from reference TRBV2 and TRBJ2-1): EPEVTQTPSHQVTQMGQEVILRCVPISNHLYFYWYRQILGQKVEFLVSFYNNEISEKSEIFDDQFSVERPDGSNFTLKIRSTKLEDSAMYFCASRGPGLYSYNEQFFGPGTRLTVL.

Of note for this clonotype: A much bigger clone sits one base away, suggesting this may be a read error. The chain's CDR3 is CARGTSGTGTQYF. The CDR3 bases are TGTGCCAGGGGGACTAGCGGCACAGGTACGCAGTATTTT. This sequence joins TRBV5-4 and TRBJ2-3; 11 positions agree with TRBD2. Germline V gene lookup returns CDR1 SGHNT and CDR2 YYREEE (reference sequence). This CDR3 is built from 13 residues.

This clonotype was seen ten or more times. V is TRBV5-1 and J is TRBJ1-6, with 10 bases fitting TRBD1. The CDR3 spans 15 residues. The V and J ends lost 1 base and 7 bases, in that order; junction bases with no gene match: 2. From germline, CDR1 is SGHRS and CDR2 YFSETQ. The CDR3: CASSLSGQGNSPLHF. The CDR3 DNA reads TGCGCCAGCAGCTTGTCGGGACAGGGGAATTCACCCCTCCACTTT.

A few counts support this clonotype. The chain has TRBV10-2 and TRBJ1-6, with D perhaps matching TRBD1 (6 bases). The germline V gene encodes CDR1 WSHSY and CDR2 SAAADI. The CDR3 is made up of 14 amino acids. Trimming stripped 7 bases from V and 7 bases from J, with 14 bases between. Written as DNA, the CDR3 is TGCGCCAGCACCGGAGGGGGGTTAAATTCACCCCTCCACTTT. Its translation: CASTGGGLNSPLHF.